The following is a T cell receptor beta chain sequence with its context. TCR beta VDJ and CDR3 profiles were obtained from a genomic DNA template. TCRdb used MiXCR to reprocess the reads, holding one entry per CDR3 protein. The table has around 130,000 distinct CDR3 sequences, about 48% seen once; the top ten hold about 2.3%. The CDR3 runs to 17 residues. Germline-derived CDR1 and CDR2 are MGHDK and SYGVNS. Losses at the gene ends were 2 bases for V and 5 bases for J; bases not matched to a gene: 8. The data were obtained in a study of CD8+CD57+ T cells in acquired aplastic anemia. The V call is TRBV25-1, the J call TRBJ2-2; 10 nucleotides match TRBD2. Sequenced sample: sorted CD4+, CD8+, or CD8+CD57+ T cells (not recorded which) from PBMCs. The receptor comes from a human donor in good health, serving as a control. CDR3 nucleotide sequence: TGTGCCAGCAGTGAAAGGGCTAGCGGGAGTTTAACCGGGGAGCTGTTTTTT. This translates into CASSERASGSLTGELFF.